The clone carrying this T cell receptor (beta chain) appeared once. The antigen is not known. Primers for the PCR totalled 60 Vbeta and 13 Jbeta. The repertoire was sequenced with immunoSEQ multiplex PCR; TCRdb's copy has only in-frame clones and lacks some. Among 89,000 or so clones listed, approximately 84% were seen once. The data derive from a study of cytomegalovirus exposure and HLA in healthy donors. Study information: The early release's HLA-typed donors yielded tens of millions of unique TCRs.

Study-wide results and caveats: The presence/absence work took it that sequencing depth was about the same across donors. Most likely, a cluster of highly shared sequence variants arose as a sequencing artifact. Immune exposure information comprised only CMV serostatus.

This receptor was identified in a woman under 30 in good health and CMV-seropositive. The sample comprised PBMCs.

The CDR3 region has the DNA TGTGCCAGCTCACCTCCGGGACAGAGTTTCACCGGGGAGCTGTTTTTT. It encodes CASSPPGQSFTGELFF. The rearrangement links TRBV18 to TRBJ2-2; 7 bases agree with TRBD1. Germline V lookup: CDR1 KGHSH, CDR2 LQKENI. There are 16 residues in the CDR3. V was pared by 3 bases and J by 4 bases, with 8 bases of the junction left unmatched.